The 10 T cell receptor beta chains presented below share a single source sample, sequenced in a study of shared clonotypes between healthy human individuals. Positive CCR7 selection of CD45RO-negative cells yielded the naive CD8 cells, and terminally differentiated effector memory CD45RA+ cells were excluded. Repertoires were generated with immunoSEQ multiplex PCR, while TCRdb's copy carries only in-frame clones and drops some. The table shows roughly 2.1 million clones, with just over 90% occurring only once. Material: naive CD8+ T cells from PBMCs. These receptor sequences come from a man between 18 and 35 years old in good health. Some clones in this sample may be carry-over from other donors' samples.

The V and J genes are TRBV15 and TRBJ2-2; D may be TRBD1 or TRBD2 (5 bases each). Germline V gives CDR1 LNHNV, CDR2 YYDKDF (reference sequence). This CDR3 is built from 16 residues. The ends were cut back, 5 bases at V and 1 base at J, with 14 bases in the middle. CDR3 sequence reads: CATSGRDGMNTGELFF. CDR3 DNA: TGTGCCACCAGCGGCCGGGACGGAATGAACACCGGGGAGCTGTTTTTT.

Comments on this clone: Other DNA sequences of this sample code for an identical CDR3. CDR3: CASSYSEGRTEAFF. As DNA, the CDR3 is TGTGCCAGCAGTTACTCTGAAGGGCGGACTGAAGCTTTCTTT. The chain has TRBV6-5 and TRBJ1-1; D is undetermined. The CDR3 covers 14 residues. Germline CDR1 reads MNHEY; CDR2 reads SVGAGI. V was pared by 0 bases and J by 5 bases, with 10 bases between.

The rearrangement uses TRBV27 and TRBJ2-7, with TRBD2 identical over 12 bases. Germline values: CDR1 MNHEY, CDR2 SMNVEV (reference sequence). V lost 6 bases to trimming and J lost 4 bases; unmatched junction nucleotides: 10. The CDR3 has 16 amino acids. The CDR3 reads CASSLGTSGLDYEQYF. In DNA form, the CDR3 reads TGTGCCAGCAGCCTAGGGACTAGCGGGCTAGATTACGAGCAGTACTTC.

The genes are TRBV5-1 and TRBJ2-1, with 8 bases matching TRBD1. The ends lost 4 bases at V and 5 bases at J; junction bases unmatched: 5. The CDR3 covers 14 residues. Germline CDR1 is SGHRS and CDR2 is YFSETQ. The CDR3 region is CASSQPDRDNEQFF. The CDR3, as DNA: TGCGCCAGCAGCCAACCGGACAGGGACAATGAGCAGTTCTTC. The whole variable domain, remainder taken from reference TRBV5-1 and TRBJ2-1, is KAGVTQTPRYLIKTRGQQVTLSCSPISGHRSVSWYQQTPGQGLQFLFEYFSETQRNKGNFPGRFSGRQFSNSRSEMNVSTLELGDSALYLCASSQPDRDNEQFFGPGTRLTVL.

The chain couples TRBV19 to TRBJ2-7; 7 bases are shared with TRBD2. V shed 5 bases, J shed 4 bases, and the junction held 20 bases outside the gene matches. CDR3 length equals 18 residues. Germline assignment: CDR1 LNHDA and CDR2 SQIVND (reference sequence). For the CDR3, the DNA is TGTGCCAGTAGTCGAACAGGCGAAATAGCGGGCCGACTGTACGAGCAGTACTTC. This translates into CASSRTGEIAGRLYEQYF.

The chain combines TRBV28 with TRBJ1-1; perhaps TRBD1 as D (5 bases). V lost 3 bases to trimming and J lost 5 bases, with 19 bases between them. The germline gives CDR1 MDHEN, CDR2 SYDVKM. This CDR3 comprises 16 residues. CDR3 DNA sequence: TGTGCCAGCAGTTTTAGGGGCGAGGGGCGGTGGACTGAAGCTTTCTTT. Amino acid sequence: CASSFRGEGRWTEAFF.

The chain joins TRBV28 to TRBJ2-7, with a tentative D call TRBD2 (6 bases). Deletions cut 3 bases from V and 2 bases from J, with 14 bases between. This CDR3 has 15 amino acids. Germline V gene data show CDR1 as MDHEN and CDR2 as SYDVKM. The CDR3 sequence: CASSLGPAGTYEQYF. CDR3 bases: TGTGCCAGCAGTTTGGGGCCTGCGGGAACCTACGAGCAGTACTTC.

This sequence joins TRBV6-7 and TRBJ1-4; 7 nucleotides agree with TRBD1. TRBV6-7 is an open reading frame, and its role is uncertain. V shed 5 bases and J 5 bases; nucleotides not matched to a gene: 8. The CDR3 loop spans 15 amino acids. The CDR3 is CASSPRDSLNEKLFF. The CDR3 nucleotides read TGTGCCAGCAGTCCCCGGGACAGCCTGAATGAAAAACTGTTTTTT.

CDR3 bases: TGTGCCAGCAGCACCCTAGACAGGGTTTCTACTGAAGCTTTCTTT. Translating gives CASSTLDRVSTEAFF. This chain uses TRBV7-9 with TRBJ1-1, with 7 bases fitting TRBD1. V was clipped by 5 bases and J by 5 bases; unmatched bases: 11. Germline CDR1 reads SEHNR; CDR2 reads FQNEAQ (reference sequence). The CDR3 is 15 amino acids.

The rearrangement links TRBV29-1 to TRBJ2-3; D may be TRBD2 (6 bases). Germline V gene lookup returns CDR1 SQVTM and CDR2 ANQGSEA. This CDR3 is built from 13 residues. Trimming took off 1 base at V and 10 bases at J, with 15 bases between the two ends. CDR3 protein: CSVEADRPGAQYF. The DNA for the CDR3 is TGCAGCGTTGAAGCAGACCGACCGGGGGCGCAGTATTTT.